The clone carrying this TCR beta chain was counted between two and nine times. Antigen specificity is unknown. TCRB transcripts that were expressed got sequenced, as all of the isolated RNA had been reverse transcribed. Clones were read by immunoSEQ multiplex PCR, and TCRdb kept only the in-frame ones, dropping some. The sample lists about 340,000 clones, approximately 12% occurring once. Germline CDR1 reads SGHAT; CDR2 reads FQNNGV. The CDR3 loop spans 14 amino acids. Between the trimmed V and J ends, which lost 3 bases and 5 bases, there was a span of 13 bases. The data originate from a study of beta chain features in type 1 diabetes. On the study more broadly: Summed over all samples, the examined sorted cells came to under 110,000,000.

The purity of all sorted populations exceeded 98%. Whole-study results and caveats: All four CD4+ subsets of Type 1 diabetes patients contained TCRB CDR3s that were moderately but significantly shorter.

Material for sequencing was naive CD4+ T cells from blood. The TCR sequence derives from a woman aged 18-29 years with type 1 diabetes. V usage is TRBV11-2 and J usage is TRBJ1-1; D is possibly TRBD1 (6 bases). The CDR3 sequence is CASSFGRGTTEAFF. The CDR3 nucleotides read TGTGCCAGCAGCTTTGGTCGAGGGACAACTGAAGCTTTCTTT.